The entry below describes one TCR beta chain. Its target is not known. Sequenced by immunoSEQ multiplex PCR; TCRdb stores in-frame clones only, minus some. The data show roughly 120,000 clones, around 86% seen once. This record comes from a study of T cell responses to AZD1222 COVID-19 vaccine. Study overall: Second doses were pooled across both intervals (about 4 or about 12 weeks). General observations from the study: Reports say nearly half of spike-specific TCRs go after unmutated variant regions.

The CDR3 length is 16 residues. Trimming removed 4 bases from V and 3 bases from J, with 19 bases in between. CDR1 and CDR2 from the germline V gene are SGHAT and FQNNGV. Source: peripheral blood, taken on day 0 of AZD1222 vaccination. The chain employs TRBV11-2 and TRBJ2-7; maybe TRBD2 (5 bases). The receptor was isolated from an adult in good health. The CDR3 reads CASSSGEGASLYEQYF. Here the CDR3 DNA reads TGTGCCAGCAGCTCGGGTGAGGGCGCGTCCCTCTACGAGCAGTACTTC.